These 8 T cell receptor beta chains came from one sample sequenced in a study of blood T cell repertoires in COVID-19. The repertoire was sequenced with immunoSEQ multiplex PCR; TCRdb's copy has only in-frame clones and lacks some. The table includes 60,000 to 80,000 clones, 80% to 95% detected once. Source material: peripheral blood. These TCRs come from a human donor in a cohort sampled during active COVID-19.

The chain carries TRBV5-4 and TRBJ2-3; 9 bases are shared with TRBD2. The V segment lost 4 bases and the J segment 5 bases; nucleotides outside the gene matches: 14. In germline, CDR1 is SGHNT, CDR2 YYREEE (reference sequence). CDR3 size: 17 residues. The CDR3 protein is CASSERAAGGPGDTQYF. The DNA for the CDR3 is TGTGCCAGCAGCGAAAGGGCGGCGGGAGGGCCAGGAGATACGCAGTATTTT. The full variable domain, its missing parts supplied by reference TRBV5-4 and TRBJ2-3, is ETGVTQSPTHLIKTRGQQVTLRCSSQSGHNTVSWYQQALGQGPQFIFQYYREEENGRGNFPPRFSGLQFPNYSSELNVNALELDDSALYLCASSERAAGGPGDTQYFGPGTRLTVL.

The chain has TRBV7-2 and TRBJ2-3, with D perhaps matching TRBD1 (6 bases). The CDR3 contains 15 residues. Trimming shortened V by 1 base and J by 2 bases, and 10 bases separated the two germline ends. CDR1 is SGHTA and CDR2 is FQGNSA in the germline V gene. As DNA, the CDR3 is TGTGCCAGCAGCTTAGGGGGGCTCACCACAGATACGCAGTATTTT. This gives the protein CASSLGGLTTDTQYF.

The chain employs TRBV4-1 and TRBJ1-3; 7 nucleotides agree with TRBD1. This CDR3 region has 14 residues. CDR1 is MGHRA and CDR2 is YSYEKL in the germline V gene. V shed 4 bases and J 8 bases; nucleotides not matched to a gene: 8. The CDR3 bases are TGCGCCAGCAGCCTCCTAGACAGGGCGGACACCATATATTTT. Protein sequence: CASSLLDRADTIYF.

V gene TRBV9 combines with J gene TRBJ2-3; 7 bases fit TRBD2. The V segment lost 2 bases and the J segment 6 bases; nucleotides outside the gene matches: 9. The germline CDR1 and CDR2 sequences are SGDLS and YYNGEE. The CDR3 totals 15 residues. CDR3 loop: CASSVGGSGKDTQYF. The CDR3 DNA follows: TGTGCCAGCAGCGTCGGAGGCAGCGGGAAGGATACGCAGTATTTT.

This sequence joins TRBV11-2 and TRBJ2-7; TRBD2 aligns across 9 bases. The V segment lost 2 bases and the J segment 4 bases; nucleotides outside the gene matches: 12. This CDR3 is built from 17 residues. Per germline, CDR1 SGHAT and CDR2 FQNNGV. The CDR3 DNA follows: TGTGCCAGCAGCTTATTTCGAGCGGGACTAGCTCCTTACGAGCAGTACTTC. Its translation is CASSLFRAGLAPYEQYF.

The chain is built from TRBV6-2 or TRBV6-3 and TRBJ2-1; D is perhaps TRBD1 (6 bases). V gave up 5 bases and J gave up 4 bases, with 12 bases separating them. The CDR3 has 14 amino acids. Germline assignment: CDR1 MNHEY and CDR2 SVGEGT. CDR3 residues: CASSSLQGYNEQFF. The CDR3 bases are TGTGCCAGCAGTAGCCTACAGGGTTACAATGAGCAGTTCTTC.

This chain joins TRBV28 and TRBJ1-1, with 9 bases fitting TRBD1. The germline CDR1 and CDR2 sequences are MDHEN and SYDVKM. With V trimmed by 9 bases and J by 2 bases, 4 bases remained unmatched. The CDR3 length is 13 residues. CDR3: CASYRGRNTEAFF. Written as DNA, the CDR3 is TGTGCCAGTTACAGGGGGCGAAACACTGAAGCTTTCTTT.

The CDR3 region has the DNA TGTGCCAGCAGTGCTCAGCGGGGGGGCACCGGGGAGCTGTTTTTT. Amino acids: CASSAQRGGTGELFF. J is TRBJ2-2 and V is TRBV2; 10 bases match TRBD2. This CDR3 spans 15 amino acids. Germline trimming cut 4 bases from V and 4 bases from J; bases unmatched to any gene: 3. Per germline, CDR1 SNHLY and CDR2 FYNNEI.